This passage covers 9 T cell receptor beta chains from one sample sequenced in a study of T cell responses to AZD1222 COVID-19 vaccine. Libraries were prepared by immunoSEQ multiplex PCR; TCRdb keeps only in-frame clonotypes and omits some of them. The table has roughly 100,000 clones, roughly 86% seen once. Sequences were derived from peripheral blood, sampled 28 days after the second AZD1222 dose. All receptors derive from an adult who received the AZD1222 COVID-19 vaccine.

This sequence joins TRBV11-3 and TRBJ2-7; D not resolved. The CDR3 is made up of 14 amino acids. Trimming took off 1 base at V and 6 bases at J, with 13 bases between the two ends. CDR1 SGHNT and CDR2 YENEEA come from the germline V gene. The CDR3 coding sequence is TGTGCCAGCAGCTTAGCCAGTGACCTTGCCGAGCAGTACTTC. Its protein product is CASSLASDLAEQYF.

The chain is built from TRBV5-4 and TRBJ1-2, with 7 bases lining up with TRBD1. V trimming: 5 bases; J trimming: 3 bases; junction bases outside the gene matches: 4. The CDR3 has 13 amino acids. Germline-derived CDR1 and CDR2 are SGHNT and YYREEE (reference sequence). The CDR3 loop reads CASSRQGDYGYTF. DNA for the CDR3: TGTGCCAGCAGTCGACAGGGAGACTATGGCTACACCTTC. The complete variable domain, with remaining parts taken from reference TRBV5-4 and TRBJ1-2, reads ETGVTQSPTHLIKTRGQQVTLRCSSQSGHNTVSWYQQALGQGPQFIFQYYREEENGRGNFPPRFSGLQFPNYSSELNVNALELDDSALYLCASSRQGDYGYTFGSGTRLTVV.

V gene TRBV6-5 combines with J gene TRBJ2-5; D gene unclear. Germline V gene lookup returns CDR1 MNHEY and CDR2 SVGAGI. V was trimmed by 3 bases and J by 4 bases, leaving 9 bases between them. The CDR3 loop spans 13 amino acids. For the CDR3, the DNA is TGTGCCAGCAGTTATCGGCCCTCAGAGACCCAGTACTTC. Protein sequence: CASSYRPSETQYF.

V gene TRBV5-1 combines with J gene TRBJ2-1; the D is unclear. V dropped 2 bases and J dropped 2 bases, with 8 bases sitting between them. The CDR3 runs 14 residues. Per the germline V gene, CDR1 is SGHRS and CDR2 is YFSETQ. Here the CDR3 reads CASSFLPAYNEQFF. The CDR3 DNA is TGCGCCAGCAGCTTTCTGCCCGCCTACAATGAGCAGTTCTTC.

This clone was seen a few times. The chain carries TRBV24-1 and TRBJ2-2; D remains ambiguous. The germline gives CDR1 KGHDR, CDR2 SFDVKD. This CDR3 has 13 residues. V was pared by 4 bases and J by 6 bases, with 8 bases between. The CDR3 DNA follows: TGTGCCACCAGTGAAGGCAGCCCCGGGGAGCTGTTTTTT. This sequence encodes CATSEGSPGELFF.

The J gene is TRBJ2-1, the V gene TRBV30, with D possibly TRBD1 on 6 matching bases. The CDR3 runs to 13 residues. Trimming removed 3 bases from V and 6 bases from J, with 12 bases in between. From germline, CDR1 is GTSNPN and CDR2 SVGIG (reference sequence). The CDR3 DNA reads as TGTGCCTGGAGACCAGGGGTTATCAATGAGCAGTTCTTC. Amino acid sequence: CAWRPGVINEQFF.

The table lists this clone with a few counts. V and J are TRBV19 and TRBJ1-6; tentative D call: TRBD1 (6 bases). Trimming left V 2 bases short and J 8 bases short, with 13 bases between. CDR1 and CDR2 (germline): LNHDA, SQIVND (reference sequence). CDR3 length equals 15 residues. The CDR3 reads CASSIQGLAYSPLHF. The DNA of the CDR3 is TGTGCCAGTAGTATACAGGGGCTCGCCTATTCACCCCTCCACTTT.

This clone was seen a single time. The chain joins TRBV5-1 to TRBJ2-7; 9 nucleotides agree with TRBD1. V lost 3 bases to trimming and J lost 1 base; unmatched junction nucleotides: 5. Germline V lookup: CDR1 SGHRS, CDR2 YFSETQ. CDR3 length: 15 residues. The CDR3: CASSSSGTGSYEQYF. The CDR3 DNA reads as TGCGCCAGCAGCTCGTCCGGGACAGGGTCCTACGAGCAGTACTTC.

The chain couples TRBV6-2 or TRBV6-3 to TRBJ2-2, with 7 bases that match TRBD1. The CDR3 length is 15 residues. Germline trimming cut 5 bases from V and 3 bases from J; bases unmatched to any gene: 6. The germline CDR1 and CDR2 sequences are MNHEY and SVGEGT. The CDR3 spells CASSPTGLDTGELFF. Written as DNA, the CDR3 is TGTGCCAGCAGTCCGACAGGGCTTGACACCGGGGAGCTGTTTTTT.